This T cell receptor (beta chain) appears in the sequencing data of a study of cytomegalovirus exposure and HLA in healthy donors. As concerns this clone: Its antigen is not known.

The study's findings and limits: Specific recognition of CMV antigens was confirmed in vitro for a few chains (all CMV-associated). While the bulk of TCR sequences proved rare, some public TCRs turned up in many donors.

Germline CDR1 reads SGHTA; CDR2 reads FQGNSA. The CDR3 has 12 amino acids. The V end was cut by 5 bases, the J end by 4 bases, with 7 bases between. The repertoire was sequenced with immunoSEQ multiplex PCR; TCRdb's copy has only in-frame clones and lacks some. Among about 190,000 clones listed, more than 70% were seen once. The gene calls are TRBV7-2 and TRBJ2-3; unclear D gene. Material: PBMCs. The receptor comes from a woman younger than 35 in good health and CMV-seronegative. The CDR3 DNA follows: TGTGCCAGCAGCCGAGTAGCAGATACGCAGTATTTT. Translation: CASSRVADTQYF.